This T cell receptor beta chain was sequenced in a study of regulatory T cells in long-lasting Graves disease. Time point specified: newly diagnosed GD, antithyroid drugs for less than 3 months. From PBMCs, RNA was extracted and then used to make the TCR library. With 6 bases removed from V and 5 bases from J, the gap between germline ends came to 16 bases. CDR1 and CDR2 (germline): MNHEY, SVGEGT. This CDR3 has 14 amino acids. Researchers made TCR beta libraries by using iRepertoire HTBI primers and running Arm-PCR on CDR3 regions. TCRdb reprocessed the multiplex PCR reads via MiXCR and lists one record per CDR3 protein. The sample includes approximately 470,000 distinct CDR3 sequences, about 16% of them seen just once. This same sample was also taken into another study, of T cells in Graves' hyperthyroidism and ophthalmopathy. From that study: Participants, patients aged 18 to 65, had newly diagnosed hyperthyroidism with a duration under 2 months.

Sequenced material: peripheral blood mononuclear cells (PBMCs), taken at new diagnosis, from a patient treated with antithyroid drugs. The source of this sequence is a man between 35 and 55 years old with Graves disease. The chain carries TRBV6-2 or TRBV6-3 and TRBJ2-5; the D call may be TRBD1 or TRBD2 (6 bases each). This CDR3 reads CASRDKGGGETQYF. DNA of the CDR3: TGTGCCAGCAGGGATAAAGGAGGGGGGGAGACCCAGTACTTC.